The following is a TCR beta chain sequence with its context. Its target is not known. The data are from a study of T cell responses to AZD1222 COVID-19 vaccine. Study-wide findings and caveats: As reported, nearly half of all spike-specific TCRs target variant regions that are unmutated.

Clones were sequenced by immunoSEQ multiplex PCR, and TCRdb holds only the in-frame ones, with some missing. The sample yields about 110,000 clones, about 87% seen once. The V and J ends lost 6 bases and 3 bases respectively, with 11 bases between them. The CDR3 is 13 residues long. From germline, CDR1 is MDHEN and CDR2 SYDVKM. The V and J genes are TRBV28 and TRBJ1-2; D call uncertain. This receptor was obtained from an adult in good health. Here the sequenced sample was peripheral blood, taken on day 0 of AZD1222 vaccination. DNA for the CDR3: TGTGCCAGCAGGATTAAATTTGACTATGGCTACACCTTC. Encoded protein: CASRIKFDYGYTF.